Presented here are 5 T cell receptor beta chains from one specimen sequenced in a study of OX40 agonist ivuxolimab in advanced cancers. Clones were read by immunoSEQ multiplex PCR, and TCRdb kept only the in-frame ones, dropping some. The table has 5,600 or so clones, around 81% seen once. The sample was CD4+ or CD8+ T cells sorted from blood, taken in a trial of the OX40 agonist ivuxolimab. The receptors originated from an adult with an advanced solid tumor such as melanoma, head and neck, liver or kidney cancer.

The chain has TRBV5-4 and TRBJ2-3; 7 nucleotides match TRBD1. This CDR3 region has 16 residues. With V trimmed by 2 bases and J by 0 bases, 6 bases remained unmatched. The germline gives CDR1 SGHNT, CDR2 YYREEE (reference sequence). CDR3 in amino acids: CASSLDRVVSTDTQYF. CDR3 bases: TGTGCCAGCAGCTTAGACAGGGTCGTTAGCACAGATACGCAGTATTTT. Combining the CDR3 with reference TRBV5-4 and TRBJ2-3 gives the whole variable domain ETGVTQSPTHLIKTRGQQVTLRCSSQSGHNTVSWYQQALGQGPQFIFQYYREEENGRGNFPPRFSGLQFPNYSSELNVNALELDDSALYLCASSLDRVVSTDTQYFGPGTRLTVL.

The rearrangement uses TRBV11-2 and TRBJ2-1; D is undetermined. The CDR3 is made up of 14 amino acids. Germline values: CDR1 SGHAT, CDR2 FQNNGV. Deletions cut 4 bases from V and 3 bases from J, with 10 bases between. CDR3 region: CASSSDQIYNEQFF. The CDR3, as DNA: TGTGCCAGCAGCTCGGACCAGATCTACAATGAGCAGTTCTTC.

Points on this clone: The DNA is left out, because the CDR3 cannot be placed on it with certainty; the CDR3 is given as TCRdb lists it. The chain employs TRBV9 and TRBJ2-1; TRBD2 is the table's D call and was not checked against the DNA. The germline gives CDR1 SGDLS, CDR2 YYNGEE. The CDR3 adds up to 15 amino acids, both ends counted. This CDR3 is CAGSLSGPGGNEQFF.

J is TRBJ2-5 and V is TRBV18; D may be TRBD2 (5 bases). CDR3 length equals 15 residues. The germline V gene has CDR1 KGHSH and CDR2 LQKENI. V lost 2 bases, J lost 5 bases, and 15 bases lay in between. CDR3 nucleotides: TGTGCCAGCTCACCAACGGTCAGCACGGGGGAGACCCAGTACTTC. Translated: CASSPTVSTGETQYF.

The chain carries TRBV5-6 and TRBJ1-1; weak D call: TRBD1 (5 bases). Germline V gives CDR1 SGHDT, CDR2 YYEEEE. Trimming left V 4 bases short and J 7 bases short, with 14 bases between. The CDR3 contains 13 residues. The DNA for the CDR3 is TGTGCCAGCAGCCCAGGGTGGGTTCTTGAAGCTTTCTTT. It codes for CASSPGWVLEAFF.